The next 18 T cell receptor beta chains were all read from a single sample in a study of blood T cell repertoires in COVID-19. Using immunoSEQ multiplex PCR, the repertoire was profiled, and TCRdb retains in-frame clones only, with some absent. Found here are more than 10,000 clones, over 75% of them singletons; the top ten hold 25% to 35%. What was sequenced was peripheral blood. These TCRs come from a human donor in a cohort sampled during active COVID-19.

The chain links TRBV27 to TRBJ2-1; D is perhaps TRBD1 (5 bases). The CDR3 is 16 amino acids. Germline CDR1 reads MNHEY; CDR2 reads SMNVEV (reference sequence). Trimming left V 5 bases short and J 6 bases short, with 20 bases between. DNA of the CDR3: TGTGCCAGCAGTCAAACCCCCCCCGACAGCTTCAATGAGCAGTTCTTC. It translates to CASSQTPPDSFNEQFF.

This chain links TRBV13 with TRBJ1-1, with 7 bases lining up with TRBD1. There are 14 residues in the CDR3. The V gene's germline CDR1 is PRHDT and CDR2 FYEKMQ (reference sequence). V was pared by 6 bases and J by 4 bases, with 8 bases of the junction left unmatched. Written as DNA, the CDR3 is TGTGCCAGCAGGCGCGGGAGGGGGCTCACTGAAGCTTTCTTT. Translation: CASRRGRGLTEAFF.

The chain is built from TRBV5-1 and TRBJ1-3; D might be TRBD1 (5 bases). Germline CDR1 is SGHRS and CDR2 is YFSETQ. The CDR3 is 17 residues long. The V gene lost 0 bases and the J gene lost 0 bases, with 13 bases spanning the gap. As DNA, the CDR3 is TGCGCCAGCAGCTTGGATAGGGGTTCAGGCTCTGGAAACACCATATATTTT. Protein product: CASSLDRGSGSGNTIYF.

The CDR3 here is CASSSQFQGNTEAFF. The CDR3 nucleotides read TGCGCCAGCAGCTCCCAATTCCAGGGGAACACTGAAGCTTTCTTT. This chain connects TRBV5-1 to TRBJ1-1; TRBD1 is a possible D gene (5 bases). The V and J ends lost 3 bases and 1 base respectively, with 13 bases between them. CDR3 length equals 15 residues. Germline V CDR1 and CDR2: SGHRS, YFSETQ.

The chain carries TRBV6-2 or TRBV6-3 and TRBJ2-5; 7 positions agree with TRBD1. The V gene end was trimmed by 6 bases and the J gene end by 4 bases; junction bases not matched to a gene: 11. CDR1 MNHEY and CDR2 SVGEGT come from the germline V gene. This CDR3 is 15 amino acids long. CDR3 nucleotide sequence: TGTGCCAGCAGCCCACGACAGGGACGCGGAGAGACCCAGTACTTC. It yields the protein CASSPRQGRGETQYF.

The V gene is TRBV6-5, the J gene TRBJ1-2, with D maybe TRBD1 (5 bases). V was shortened by 2 bases and J by 7 bases, with 11 bases between the two germline ends. This CDR3 has 13 residues. In germline, CDR1 is MNHEY, CDR2 SVGAGI. The chain's CDR3 is CASSYDGGSGYTF. In DNA form, the CDR3 reads TGTGCCAGCAGTTACGATGGGGGGTCTGGCTACACCTTC.

The rearrangement joins TRBV12-3 or TRBV12-4 to TRBJ2-5; TRBD2 agrees at 9 bases. The trim removed 3 bases at V and 11 bases at J, leaving 7 bases unmatched. The CDR3 consists of 13 residues. The CDR3 protein is CASSLSSGGQQYF. The DNA for the CDR3 is TGTGCCAGCAGTTTGAGTAGCGGGGGTCAACAGTACTTC.

The rearrangement links TRBV7-8 to TRBJ1-6; D is uncertain. Between the trimmed V and J ends, which lost 7 bases and 9 bases, there was a span of 19 bases. The CDR3 consists of 15 residues. CDR1 is SGHVS and CDR2 is FQNEAQ in the germline V gene. CDR3 DNA sequence: TGTGCCAGCACCCCCGAGGGCGGGTTAGTTTCACCCCTCCACTTT. Protein: CASTPEGGLVSPLHF.

V is TRBV18 and J is TRBJ2-7; 8 positions match TRBD1. CDR3 size: 15 residues. The V gene end was trimmed by 3 bases and the J gene end by 7 bases; junction bases not matched to a gene: 11. CDR1 and CDR2 (germline): KGHSH, LQKENI. The CDR3, as DNA: TGTGCCAGCTCACCCCAATCTGACAGGGGAGGAGAGCAGTACTTC. The encoded protein is CASSPQSDRGGEQYF.

The V and J genes are TRBV5-1 and TRBJ2-7; D unclear. The germline CDR1 and CDR2 sequences are SGHRS and YFSETQ. Trimming pared 3 bases from V and 5 bases from J, leaving 6 bases between. The CDR3 contains 11 residues. For the CDR3, the DNA is TGCGCCAGCAGCTCTGTCGACGAGCAGTACTTC. This translates into CASSSVDEQYF.

This clone was observed once. The chain couples TRBV7-3 to TRBJ1-1; D unclear. The germline CDR1 and CDR2 sequences are SGHTA and FQGTGA. The CDR3 length is 13 residues. Trimming shortened V by 1 base and J by 7 bases, and 10 bases separated the two germline ends. The CDR3 bases are TGTGCCAGCAGCTTAATCCCCGGGAATGAAGCTTTCTTT. It is translated as CASSLIPGNEAFF.

J is TRBJ2-1 and V is TRBV27, with TRBD2 as a possible D gene (6 bases). Between the trimmed V and J ends, which lost 10 bases and 12 bases, there was a span of 25 bases. From germline, CDR1 is MNHEY and CDR2 SMNVEV (reference sequence). The CDR3 consists of 14 residues. The CDR3: CATSAGTGRPVQFF. Written as DNA, the CDR3 is TGTGCCACCTCGGCGGGGACTGGCCGTCCAGTGCAGTTCTTC.

The chain uses TRBV3-1 (or the pseudogene TRBV3-2) and TRBJ2-7; 11 bases map to TRBD2. The CDR3 has 16 amino acids. Germline V lookup: CDR1 LGHDT, CDR2 YNNKEL (reference sequence). Trimming took 6 bases from V and 3 from J; bases not matched to a gene: 10. This CDR3 is CASRYGLAGDYYEQYF. CDR3 nucleotides: TGTGCCAGCAGGTACGGACTAGCGGGCGACTACTACGAGCAGTACTTC.

The chain has TRBV5-1 and TRBJ2-7, with TRBD1 matching over 10 bases. V lost 3 bases to trimming and J lost 5 bases; unmatched junction nucleotides: 5. This CDR3 contains 14 residues. Per germline, CDR1 SGHRS and CDR2 YFSETQ. The CDR3 protein is CASSYRDRGHEQYF. The CDR3 nucleotides are TGCGCCAGCAGCTACCGGGACAGGGGCCACGAGCAGTACTTC.

This clone showed up just a few times. The chain combines TRBV27 with TRBJ1-2; the D gene is possibly TRBD1 (5 bases). CDR3 length: 14 residues. CDR1 and CDR2 (germline): MNHEY, SMNVEV (reference sequence). V was clipped by 5 bases and J by 5 bases, with 15 bases between them. In DNA form, the CDR3 reads TGTGCCAGCAGTCCCACTCATGGGGGGTATGGCTACACCTTC. Its translation is CASSPTHGGYGYTF.

V is TRBV6-2 or TRBV6-3 and J is TRBJ1-1, with 11 bases that match TRBD1. This CDR3 spans 17 amino acids. The V gene end was trimmed by 2 bases and the J gene end by 5 bases; junction bases not matched to a gene: 10. Per the germline V gene, CDR1 is MNHEY and CDR2 is SVGEGT. Here the CDR3 reads CASSYTTGTGGVTEAFF. CDR3 nucleotides: TGTGCCAGCAGTTACACCACGGGGACAGGGGGAGTAACTGAAGCTTTCTTT.

This chain links TRBV2 with TRBJ1-2; D might be TRBD1 (5 bases). V lost 11 bases, J lost 7 bases, and 20 bases lay in between. CDR1 SNHLY and CDR2 FYNNEI come from the germline V gene. The CDR3 covers 13 residues. The CDR3 sequence: CARNGEGKGGYTF. In nucleotides, the CDR3 is TGTGCCCGTAATGGGGAGGGGAAAGGTGGCTACACCTTC.

J is TRBJ1-4 and V is TRBV7-2; TRBD1 matches 9 bases. The junction had 5 bases not matched to a gene; V was cut back by 1 base and J by 8 bases. Germline values: CDR1 SGHTA, CDR2 FQGNSA. There are 15 residues in the CDR3. CDR3 sequence reads: CASSLGDRVVEKLFF. Written as DNA, the CDR3 is TGTGCCAGCAGCTTAGGGGACAGGGTGGTCGAAAAACTGTTTTTT.